The present entry profiles one T cell receptor (beta chain) with its context. The sample is drawn from a study of blood T cell repertoires in COVID-19. Clones were sequenced by immunoSEQ multiplex PCR, and TCRdb holds only the in-frame ones, with some missing. Of about 280,000 clones in the sample, 75% to 90% were seen once. Trimming pared 8 bases from V and 4 bases from J, leaving 22 bases between. CDR3 length equals 16 residues. Germline lookup yields CDR1 ENHRY and CDR2 SYGVKD. The chain is built from TRBV10-3 and TRBJ2-3; weak D call: TRBD1 (6 bases). The source of this sequence is a woman aged 40 to 50 who had recovered from COVID-19. Source material: peripheral blood. CDR3 amino acids: CAIGKGVLPGADTQYF. CDR3 coding DNA: TGTGCCATCGGAAAGGGGGTCCTGCCTGGCGCAGATACGCAGTATTTT.